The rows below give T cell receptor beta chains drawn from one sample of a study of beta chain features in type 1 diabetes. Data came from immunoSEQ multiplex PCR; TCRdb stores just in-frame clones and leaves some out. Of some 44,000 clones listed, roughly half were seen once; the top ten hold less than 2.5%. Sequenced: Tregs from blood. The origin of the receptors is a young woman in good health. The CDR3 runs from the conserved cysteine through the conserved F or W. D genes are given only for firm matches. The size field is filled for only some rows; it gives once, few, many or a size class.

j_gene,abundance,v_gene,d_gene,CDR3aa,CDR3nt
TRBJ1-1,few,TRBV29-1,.,CSGRVQGRNTEAFF,TGCAGCGGCAGAGTCCAGGGGAGGAACACTGAAGCTTTCTTT
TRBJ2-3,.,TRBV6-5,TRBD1,CASSMTGIGTDTQYF,TGTGCCAGCAGTATGACAGGGATAGGAACGGATACGCAGTATTTT
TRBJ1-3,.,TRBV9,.,CASSVATGGYTIYF,TGTGCCAGCAGCGTAGCTACAGGTGGATACACCATATATTTT
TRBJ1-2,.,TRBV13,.,CASSFRQNKPGYTF,TGTGCCAGCAGCTTCAGACAGAACAAACCCGGCTACACCTTC
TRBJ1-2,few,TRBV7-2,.,CASSPHTGNYGYTF,TGTGCCAGCAGCCCCCACACAGGGAACTATGGCTACACCTTC
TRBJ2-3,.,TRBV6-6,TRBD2,CASSYGGRHTDTQYF,TGTGCCAGCAGTTACGGCGGGAGGCACACAGATACGCAGTATTTT
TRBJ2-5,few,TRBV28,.,CASSLIGGRRETQYF,TGTGCCAGCAGTTTAATCGGGGGGCGCCGGGAGACCCAGTACTTC
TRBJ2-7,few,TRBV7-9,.,CASSSADLRLF,TGTGCCAGCAGCTCCGCGGACTTGAGACTGTTC
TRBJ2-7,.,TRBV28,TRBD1,CASSPLGQSYEQYF,TGTGCCAGCAGTCCTCTGGGACAGTCCTACGAGCAGTACTTC
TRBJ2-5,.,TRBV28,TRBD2,CASSLPGLAGAREQYF,TGTGCCAGCAGTCTACCCGGACTAGCGGGAGCGCGGGAGCAGTACTTC
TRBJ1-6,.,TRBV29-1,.,CSAGGDYNSPLHF,TGCAGCGCCGGAGGGGACTATAATTCACCCCTCCACTTT
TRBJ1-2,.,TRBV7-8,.,CASSYPLGGYTF,TGTGCCAGCAGTTATCCCCTCGGTGGCTACACCTTC
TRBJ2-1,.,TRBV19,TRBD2,CASSRDWSSGALHNEQLF,TGTGCCAGTAGTAGGGACTGGTCTAGCGGGGCCCTTCACAATGAGCAGCTCTTC
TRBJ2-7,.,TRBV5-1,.,CASTLGAVPSEQYF,TGCGCCAGCACCCTTGGGGCAGTCCCCTCTGAGCAGTACTTC
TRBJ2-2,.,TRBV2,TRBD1,CASSVTGTATGELFF,TGTGCCAGCAGTGTTACCGGGACAGCTACCGGGGAGCTGTTTTTT
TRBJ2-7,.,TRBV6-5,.,CASSYVDSLAYEQYF,TGTGCCAGCAGTTACGTAGACAGCCTAGCCTACGAGCAGTACTTC
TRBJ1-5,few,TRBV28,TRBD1,CASRYSTGGNQPQHF,TGTGCCAGCCGATATTCGACAGGGGGCAATCAGCCCCAGCATTTT